This T cell receptor beta chain derives from a study of siplizumab effects on memory and regulatory T cells. Some clones are missing from TCRdb's copy, which holds only in-frame ones; the method was immunoSEQ multiplex PCR. The sample records 65,000 to 70,000 clones, approximately 88% being singletons. The CDR3 loop spans 19 amino acids. Germline V gene sequence: CDR1 SGDLS, CDR2 YYNGEE. The junction had 12 bases not matched to a gene; V was cut back by 0 bases and J by 0 bases. This chain links TRBV9 with TRBJ2-4; TRBD2 agrees at 7 bases. The sequencing sample was made of Tregs sorted from blood. This clonotype was obtained from a human donor in good health. The CDR3 protein is CASSVEGGWGLLAKNIQYF. CDR3 sequence (DNA): TGTGCCAGCAGCGTAGAGGGAGGGTGGGGTCTCCTAGCCAAAAACATTCAGTACTTC.